The subject of this entry is one T cell receptor (beta chain). The data originate from a study of blood T cell repertoires in COVID-19. About the study: COVID-19 samples collected from the United States, Italy and Spain covered acute and convalescent phases. Sources were T cells, B-cell-depleted T cells, or PBMCs; the material itself was cDNA or gDNA.

In the original analysis: Researchers report that nucleated cell counts were estimated from reference gene primer amplification. The assay was immunoSEQ multiplex PCR, and TCRdb's table has in-frame clones only and misses some. V and J calls and clone size are those listed in that table; D and trimming were worked out from the DNA. The data show approximately 54,000 clones, roughly 79% seen once. This CDR3 has 16 residues. Trimming removed 3 bases from V and 0 bases from J; junction bases left unmatched: 4. The germline CDR1 and CDR2 sequences are SGDLS and YYNGEE. V gene TRBV9 combines with J gene TRBJ2-3; the match to TRBD2 covers 10 bases. The sample comprised peripheral blood. The TCR sequence derives from a woman in her sixties or seventies with acute or convalescent COVID-19. This CDR3 reads CASSALAGESTDTQYF. The CDR3 bases are TGTGCCAGCAGCGCCCTAGCGGGGGAGAGCACAGATACGCAGTATTTT.